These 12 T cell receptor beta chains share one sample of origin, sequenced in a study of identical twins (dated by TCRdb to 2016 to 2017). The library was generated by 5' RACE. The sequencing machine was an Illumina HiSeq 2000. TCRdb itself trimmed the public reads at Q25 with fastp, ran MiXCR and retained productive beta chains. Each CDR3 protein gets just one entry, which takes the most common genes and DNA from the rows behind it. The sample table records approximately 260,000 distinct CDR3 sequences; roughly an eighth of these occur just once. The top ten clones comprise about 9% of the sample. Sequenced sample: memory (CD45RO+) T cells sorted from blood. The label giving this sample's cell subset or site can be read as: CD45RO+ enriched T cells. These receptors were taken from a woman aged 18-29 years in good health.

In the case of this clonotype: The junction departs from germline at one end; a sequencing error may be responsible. CDR3 nucleotides: TGTGCCACCAGTGATCCCGGGACTAGCAGAGATACGCAGTATTTT. This sequence encodes CATSDPGTSRDTQYF. The chain recombines TRBV24-1 with TRBJ2-3; 9 nucleotides align to TRBD2. This CDR3 has 15 amino acids. Germline V gene data show CDR1 as KGHDR and CDR2 as SFDVKD.

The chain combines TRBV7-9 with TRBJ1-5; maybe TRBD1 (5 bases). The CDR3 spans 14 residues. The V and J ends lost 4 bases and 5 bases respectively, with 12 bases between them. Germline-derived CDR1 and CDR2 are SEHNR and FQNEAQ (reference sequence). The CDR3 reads CASSSGGMDQPQHF. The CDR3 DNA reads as TGTGCCAGCAGCTCCGGGGGTATGGATCAGCCCCAGCATTTT.

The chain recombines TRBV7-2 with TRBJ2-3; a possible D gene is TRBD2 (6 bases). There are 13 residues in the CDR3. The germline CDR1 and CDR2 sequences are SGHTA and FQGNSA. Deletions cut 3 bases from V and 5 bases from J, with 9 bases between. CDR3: CASSFGGGDTQYF. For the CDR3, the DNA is TGTGCCAGCAGCTTCGGGGGAGGAGATACGCAGTATTTT.

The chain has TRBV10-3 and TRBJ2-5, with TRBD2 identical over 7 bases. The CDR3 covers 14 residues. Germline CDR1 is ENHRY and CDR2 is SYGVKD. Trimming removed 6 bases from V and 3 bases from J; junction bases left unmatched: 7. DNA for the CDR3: TGTGCCATCAGGGGAGCGGGAACAAAAGAGACCCAGTACTTC. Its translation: CAIRGAGTKETQYF.

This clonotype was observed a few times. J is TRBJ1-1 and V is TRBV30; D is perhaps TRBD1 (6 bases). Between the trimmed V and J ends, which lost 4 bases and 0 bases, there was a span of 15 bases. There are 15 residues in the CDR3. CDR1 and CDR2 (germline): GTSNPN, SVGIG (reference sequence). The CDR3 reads CAWTRGSLMNTEAFF. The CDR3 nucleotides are TGTGCCTGGACCAGGGGAAGTCTTATGAACACTGAAGCTTTCTTT.

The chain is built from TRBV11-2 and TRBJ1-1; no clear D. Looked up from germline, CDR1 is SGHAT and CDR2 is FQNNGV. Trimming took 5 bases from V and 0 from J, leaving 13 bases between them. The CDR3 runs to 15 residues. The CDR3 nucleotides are TGTGCCAGCAGCACCACCCCGACCATGAACACTGAAGCTTTCTTT. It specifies CASSTTPTMNTEAFF.

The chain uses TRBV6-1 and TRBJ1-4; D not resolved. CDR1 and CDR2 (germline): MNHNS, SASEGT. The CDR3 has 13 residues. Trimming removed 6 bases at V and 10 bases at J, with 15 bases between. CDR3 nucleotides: TGTGCCAGCAGGCCCGGTGGGGATGGAAAACTGTTTTTT. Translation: CASRPGGDGKLFF.

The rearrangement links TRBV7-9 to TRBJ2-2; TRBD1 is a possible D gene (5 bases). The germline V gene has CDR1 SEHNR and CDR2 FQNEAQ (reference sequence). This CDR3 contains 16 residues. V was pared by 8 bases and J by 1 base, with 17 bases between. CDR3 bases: TGTGCCAGCGGGTCCCAGGGCAGGCTGAACACCGGGGAGCTGTTTTTT. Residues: CASGSQGRLNTGELFF.

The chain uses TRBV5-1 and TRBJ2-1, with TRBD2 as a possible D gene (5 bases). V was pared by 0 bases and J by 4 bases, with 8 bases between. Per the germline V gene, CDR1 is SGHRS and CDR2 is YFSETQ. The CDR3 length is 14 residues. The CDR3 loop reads CASSLERGYNEQFF. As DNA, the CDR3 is TGCGCCAGCAGCTTGGAACGCGGGTACAATGAGCAGTTCTTC.

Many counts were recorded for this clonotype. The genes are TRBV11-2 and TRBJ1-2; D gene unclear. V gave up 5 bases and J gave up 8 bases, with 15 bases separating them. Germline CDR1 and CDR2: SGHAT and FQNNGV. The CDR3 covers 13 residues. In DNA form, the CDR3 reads TGTGCCAGCAGCCCCTCCCGTATCAGGGGCTACACCTTC. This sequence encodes CASSPSRIRGYTF.

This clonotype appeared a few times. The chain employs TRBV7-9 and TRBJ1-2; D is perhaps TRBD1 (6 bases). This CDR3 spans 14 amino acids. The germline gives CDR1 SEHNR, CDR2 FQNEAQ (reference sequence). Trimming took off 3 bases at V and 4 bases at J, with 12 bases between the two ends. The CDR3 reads CASSLDSKPYGYTF. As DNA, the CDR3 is TGTGCCAGCAGCTTGGACAGCAAGCCCTATGGCTACACCTTC.

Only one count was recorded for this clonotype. In DNA, the CDR3 is TGTGCCACCCAAAGTGTGAACGAATACGAGCAGTACTTC. Encoded protein: CATQSVNEYEQYF. The gene calls are TRBV6-1 and TRBJ2-7; D is uncertain. The germline V gene encodes CDR1 MNHNS and CDR2 SASEGT. The CDR3 contains 13 residues. Trimming took off 10 bases at V and 4 bases at J, with 17 bases between the two ends.